Below, 27 T cell receptor beta chains from the same sample are listed, as sequenced in a study of blood T cell repertoires in COVID-19. Data came from immunoSEQ multiplex PCR; TCRdb stores just in-frame clones and leaves some out. The repertoire consists of some 240,000 clones, with around 81% occurring once and the leading ten covering roughly 3.1%. The specimen was PBMCs or T cells enriched from blood (not recorded which). The receptor source for this set is a man aged 45-60 years who had recovered from COVID-19.

The chain joins TRBV21-1 to TRBJ2-3; TRBD1 was called by the table and not checked on the DNA. TRBV21-1 is termed a pseudogene. The CDR3 spans 19 residues. The CDR3 reads CASSRSAVVDRYGTDTQYF. In DNA, the CDR3 is TGTGCCAGCAGCAGGAGCGCTGTAGTAGACAGGTACGGCACAGATACGCAGTATTTT.

This clone came up a few times. The chain recombines TRBV12-5 with TRBJ2-1; 8 bases line up with TRBD2. Looked up from germline, CDR1 is LGHNT and CDR2 is FRNRAP. The CDR3 length is 16 residues. The trim removed 6 bases at V and 4 bases at J, leaving 11 bases unmatched. This CDR3 reads CASGRSGARGYNEQFF. CDR3 DNA sequence: TGTGCTAGTGGCCGTAGCGGGGCCCGGGGGTACAATGAGCAGTTCTTC. Together with reference TRBV12-5 and TRBJ2-1, the CDR3 gives the full variable domain: DARVTQTPRHKVTEMGQEVTMRCQPILGHNTVFWYRQTMMQGLELLAYFRNRAPLDDSGMPKDRFSAEMPDATLATLKIQPSEPRDSAVYFCASGRSGARGYNEQFFGPGTRLTVL.

About this clone itself: Because the CDR3's place on the DNA is in doubt, the DNA is left out and the CDR3 is given as listed by TCRdb. The chain is built from TRBV6-5 and TRBJ1-4; the table assigns TRBD1, which was not confirmed against the DNA. The CDR3 is 13 amino acids in total, end residues counted. Germline-derived CDR1 and CDR2 are MNHEY and SVGAGI. The CDR3 protein is CAIVRARDEKLFF.

The rearrangement links TRBV3-1 (or the pseudogene TRBV3-2) to TRBJ2-3, with D possibly TRBD2 on 5 matching bases. The length of the CDR3 is 15 residues. Trimming removed 0 bases at V and 4 bases at J, with 11 bases between. The germline CDR1 and CDR2 sequences are LGHDT and YNNKEL (reference sequence). Written as DNA, the CDR3 is TGTGCCAGCAGCCAAGAAGGCCCGAGGGCAGATACGCAGTATTTT. Encoded protein: CASSQEGPRADTQYF.

This clone has a handful of counts. The V and J genes are TRBV2 and TRBJ2-5; D uncertain. Germline lookup yields CDR1 SNHLY and CDR2 FYNNEI. The V gene lost 6 bases and the J gene lost 5 bases, with 10 bases spanning the gap. This CDR3 has 12 residues. The CDR3 loop is CASRPFRETQYF. CDR3 nucleotide sequence: TGTGCCAGCAGGCCCTTTCGGGAGACCCAGTACTTC.

This chain links TRBV5-1 with TRBJ1-1, with a possible D match to TRBD1 (5 bases). Trimming removed 2 bases at V and 3 bases at J, with 17 bases between. The CDR3 consists of 16 residues. Germline V gene data show CDR1 as SGHRS and CDR2 as YFSETQ. The CDR3 nucleotides read TGCGCCAGCAGCTTCCAGGGCCACACGGGAGACACTGAAGCTTTCTTT. It translates to CASSFQGHTGDTEAFF.

The rearrangement links TRBV15 to TRBJ1-4; 8 bases fit TRBD1. CDR3 size: 13 residues. With V trimmed by 8 bases and J by 8 bases, 7 bases remained unmatched. Per germline, CDR1 LNHNV and CDR2 YYDKDF (reference sequence). CDR3 loop: CATGGQGGEKLFF. CDR3 in DNA: TGTGCCACCGGAGGACAGGGCGGAGAAAAACTGTTTTTT.

This clone was counted between two and nine times. This specimen includes other DNA sequences encoding the same CDR3. J is TRBJ2-2 and V is TRBV29-1; 12 positions match TRBD1. The CDR3 consists of 15 residues. Unmatched junction bases numbered 6, after V lost 7 bases and J lost 3 bases. Germline lookup yields CDR1 SQVTM and CDR2 ANQGSEA. The chain's CDR3 is CSAKGQGADTGELFF. In DNA form, the CDR3 reads TGCAGCGCTAAGGGACAGGGGGCGGACACCGGGGAGCTGTTTTTT.

The V call is TRBV30, the J call TRBJ1-1; D unclear. V was pared by 3 bases and J by 0 bases, with 8 bases between. Germline V gene data show CDR1 as GTSNPN and CDR2 as SVGIG (reference sequence). The CDR3 extends over 13 amino acids. Here the CDR3 reads CAWSKQLNTEAFF. The CDR3, as DNA: TGTGCCTGGAGCAAACAGCTGAACACTGAAGCTTTCTTT.

The rearrangement uses TRBV2 and TRBJ2-3, with D uncertain. Looked up from germline, CDR1 is SNHLY and CDR2 is FYNNEI. Trimming pared 2 bases from V and 3 bases from J, leaving 6 bases between. The CDR3 is made up of 13 amino acids. The CDR3 DNA sequence: TGTGCCAGCAGTGAATCCCGGACAGATACGCAGTATTTT. Its translation: CASSESRTDTQYF.

This rearrangement joins TRBV9 to TRBJ1-2; possible D gene TRBD1, 6 bases. This CDR3 spans 14 amino acids. CDR1 and CDR2 from the germline V gene are SGDLS and YYNGEE. The germline V and J ends were trimmed by 4 bases and 2 bases, with 12 bases remaining between them. The chain's CDR3 is CASSTLGQNYGYTF. The CDR3 DNA reads as TGTGCCAGCAGCACCCTCGGACAGAACTATGGCTACACCTTC.

The chain combines TRBV6-5 with TRBJ2-7; 8 positions agree with TRBD2. CDR1 is MNHEY, CDR2 SVGAGI, per germline. The V and J ends lost 8 bases and 3 bases, in that order; junction bases with no gene match: 6. This CDR3 region has 13 residues. This chain's CDR3 is CASSLAGYYEQYF. CDR3 bases: TGTGCCAGCTCGCTAGCGGGCTACTACGAGCAGTACTTC.

This chain connects TRBV29-1 to TRBJ1-2; D unclear. This CDR3 has 12 amino acids. V shed 3 bases and J shed 4 bases, with 9 bases lying between them. Germline-derived CDR1 and CDR2 are SQVTM and ANQGSEA. This CDR3 reads CSVEREVYGYTF. For the CDR3, the DNA is TGCAGCGTTGAGCGGGAGGTCTATGGCTACACCTTC.

The CDR3 DNA is TGTGCCAGCAGAGGCAGGGGGTATGTGACAGATACGCAGTATTTT. Its protein is CASRGRGYVTDTQYF. This chain joins TRBV5-4 and TRBJ2-3; 7 nucleotides agree with TRBD1. This CDR3 is 15 amino acids long. V lost 5 bases and J lost 3; bases outside the gene matches: 9. CDR1 is SGHNT, CDR2 YYREEE, per germline (reference sequence).

The V gene is TRBV10-3, the J gene TRBJ2-1; D is perhaps TRBD2 (6 bases). Germline loops: CDR1 ENHRY, CDR2 SYGVKD. This CDR3 is 17 amino acids long. V was trimmed by 6 bases and J by 3 bases, leaving 21 bases between them. DNA of the CDR3: TGTGCCATCAGCAACTCCGGCGCGGGAAGACACTACAATGAGCAGTTCTTC. This translates into CAISNSGAGRHYNEQFF.

The chain joins TRBV7-9 to TRBJ2-1, with TRBD2 matching over 9 bases. CDR3 length equals 17 residues. With 5 bases clipped from V and 3 bases from J, the junction kept 11 bases outside the gene matches. The V gene's germline CDR1 is SEHNR and CDR2 FQNEAQ (reference sequence). The CDR3 bases are TGTGCCAGCAGCGCTCTCCAGGGACTAGCAGACTACAATGAGCAGTTCTTC. Translating it yields CASSALQGLADYNEQFF.

In this sample, this clone turned up a few times. This chain connects TRBV27 to TRBJ1-3, with D perhaps matching TRBD1 (6 bases). In germline, CDR1 is MNHEY, CDR2 SMNVEV (reference sequence). This CDR3 region has 15 residues. V lost 0 bases and J lost 8, with 14 bases in between. The chain's CDR3 is CASSLSGQGRDTIYF. Written as DNA, the CDR3 is TGTGCCAGCAGTTTATCGGGGCAGGGGCGAGACACCATATATTTT.

This clone has more than one count but fewer than ten. The chain joins TRBV9 to TRBJ1-1; D unresolved. This CDR3 is 13 amino acids long. The germline V and J ends were trimmed by 1 base and 6 bases, with 10 bases remaining between them. Per germline, CDR1 SGDLS and CDR2 YYNGEE. CDR3 sequence reads: CASSVNPVAEAFF. CDR3 DNA: TGTGCCAGCAGCGTAAACCCAGTCGCTGAAGCTTTCTTT.

In the case of this clone: Other nucleotide sequences from this sample produce the same CDR3. The rearrangement joins TRBV5-1 to TRBJ2-7; 11 bases align to TRBD1. The CDR3 totals 15 residues. V was clipped by 3 bases and J by 1 base; unmatched bases: 3. The germline V gene has CDR1 SGHRS and CDR2 YFSETQ. The CDR3 bases are TGCGCCAGCAGCTCGGGACAGGGGGGGTCCTACGAGCAGTACTTC. Translated: CASSSGQGGSYEQYF.

This chain links TRBV6-5 with TRBJ1-2; no reliable D call. V was clipped by 6 bases and J by 5 bases, with 13 bases between them. Germline V gene data show CDR1 as MNHEY and CDR2 as SVGAGI. CDR3 length: 13 amino acids. The CDR3 loop reads CASSETGDYGYTF. CDR3 nucleotides: TGTGCCAGCAGCGAGACCGGGGATTATGGCTACACCTTC.

This chain joins TRBV12-5 and TRBJ2-1; D uncertain. This CDR3 spans 12 amino acids. Trimming left V 6 bases short and J 6 bases short, with 9 bases between. Germline CDR1 and CDR2: LGHNT and FRNRAP. The CDR3 DNA reads TGTGCTAGTGGCCCTGGGCTCAATGAGCAGTTCTTC. The encoded protein is CASGPGLNEQFF.

V and J are TRBV14 and TRBJ2-7; a weak D match, TRBD1 (6 bases). Germline V gene sequence: CDR1 SGHDN, CDR2 FVKESK. V dropped 4 bases and J dropped 2 bases, with 9 bases sitting between them. The CDR3 spans 13 residues. In DNA form, the CDR3 reads TGTGCCAGCAGCCCGGGACACCCCTACGAGCAGTACTTC. Its protein product is CASSPGHPYEQYF.

This rearrangement joins TRBV4-3 to TRBJ2-2; 8 bases agree with TRBD2. This CDR3 is 16 amino acids long. V dropped 0 bases and J dropped 5; count of bases not matched to a gene: 5. Germline loops: CDR1 LGHNA, CDR2 YSLEER. The CDR3 sequence is CASSQDPAGGTGELFF. Here the CDR3 DNA reads TGCGCCAGCAGCCAAGATCCGGCGGGAGGAACCGGGGAGCTGTTTTTT.

The J gene is TRBJ1-5, the V gene TRBV28; D not certain. CDR3 length equals 12 residues. The V gene's germline CDR1 is MDHEN and CDR2 SYDVKM. V dropped 7 bases and J dropped 6 bases, with 10 bases sitting between them. The CDR3 DNA sequence: TGTGCCAGCACCCCACGAGGTCAGCCCCAGCATTTT. Protein: CASTPRGQPQHF.

J is TRBJ2-7 and V is TRBV20-1, with a weak D call TRBD2 (6 bases). This CDR3 is 11 amino acids long. The germline V gene encodes CDR1 DFQATT and CDR2 SNEGSKA (reference sequence). The CDR3 loop reads CSVEGWPEQYF. The CDR3 bases are TGCTCCGTGGAGGGATGGCCCGAGCAGTACTTC.

This clone was seen only once. The CDR3 DNA sequence: TGTGCCAGCAGCTTTCAGGGGCGTTTGGGAAGGGAGCAGTACTTC. Translation gives CASSFQGRLGREQYF. V is TRBV11-2 and J is TRBJ2-7; D may be TRBD1 (6 bases). Trimming removed 3 bases at V and 7 bases at J, with 19 bases between. CDR3 length: 15 residues. Germline V gives CDR1 SGHAT, CDR2 FQNNGV.

The chain recombines TRBV11-3 with TRBJ2-5; D might be TRBD1 (6 bases). The CDR3 runs 12 residues. The V gene's germline CDR1 is SGHNT and CDR2 YENEEA. V lost 5 bases, J lost 9 bases, and 13 bases lay in between. The CDR3 DNA is TGTGCCAGCAGCCCGGTTGAGGGGGCCCAGTACTTC. The encoded protein is CASSPVEGAQYF.